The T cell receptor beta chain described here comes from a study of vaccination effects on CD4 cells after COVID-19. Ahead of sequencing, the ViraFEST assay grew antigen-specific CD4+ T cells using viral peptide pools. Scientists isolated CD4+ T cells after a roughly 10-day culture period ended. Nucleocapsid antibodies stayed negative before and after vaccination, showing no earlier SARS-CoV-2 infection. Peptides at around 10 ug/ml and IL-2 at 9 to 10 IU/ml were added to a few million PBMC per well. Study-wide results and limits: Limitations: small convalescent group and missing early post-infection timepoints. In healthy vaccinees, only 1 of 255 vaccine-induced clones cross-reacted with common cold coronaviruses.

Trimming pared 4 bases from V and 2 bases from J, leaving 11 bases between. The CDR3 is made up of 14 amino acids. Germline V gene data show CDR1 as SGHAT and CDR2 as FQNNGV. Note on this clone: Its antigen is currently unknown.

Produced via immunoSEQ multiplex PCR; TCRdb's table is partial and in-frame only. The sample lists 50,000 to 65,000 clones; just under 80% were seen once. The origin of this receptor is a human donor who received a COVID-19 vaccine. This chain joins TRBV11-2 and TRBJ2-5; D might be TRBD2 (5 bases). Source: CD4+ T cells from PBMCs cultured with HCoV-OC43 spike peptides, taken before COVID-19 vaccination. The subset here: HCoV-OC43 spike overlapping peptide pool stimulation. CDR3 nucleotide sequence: TGTGCCAGCAGCTCATCATCGGGACAAGAGACCCAGTACTTC. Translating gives CASSSSSGQETQYF. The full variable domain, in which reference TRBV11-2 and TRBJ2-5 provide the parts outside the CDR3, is EAGVAQSPRYKIIEKRQSVAFWCNPISGHATLYWYQQILGQGPKLLIQFQNNGVVDDSQLPKDRFSAERLKGVDSTLKIQPAKLEDSAVYLCASSSSSGQETQYFGPGTRLLVL.